The present entry profiles one T cell receptor beta chain with its context. What it binds is not known. Data came from immunoSEQ multiplex PCR; TCRdb stores just in-frame clones and leaves some out. The sample holds 30,000 to 40,000 clones, approximately 83% seen once. This sample stems from a study of STAT3 mutations in large granular lymphocyte leukemia. The study's findings and limits: Variable sampling intervals and differing treatment regimens complicated linking therapy response to TCR clonal burden changes. In several patients, dominant TCR clone burden exceeded STAT3 mutant burden. At least one immunodominant TCR beta clonotype appeared in every T-cell large granular lymphocyte leukemia patient.

V lost 2 bases, J lost 5 bases, and 18 bases lay in between. The CDR3 runs to 17 residues. From germline, CDR1 is KGHSH and CDR2 LQKENI. The rearrangement joins TRBV18 to TRBJ2-2; maybe TRBD1 (6 bases). This TCR came from a man between 60 and 75 years old with T-cell large granular lymphocyte leukemia. Some clones in this sample may be carry-over from other donors' samples. Sequencing was carried out using peripheral blood mononuclear cells. CDR3 sequence: CASSPSDLGAGTGELFF. The CDR3 DNA is TGTGCCAGCTCACCATCGGACTTGGGGGCAGGGACCGGGGAGCTGTTTTTT.